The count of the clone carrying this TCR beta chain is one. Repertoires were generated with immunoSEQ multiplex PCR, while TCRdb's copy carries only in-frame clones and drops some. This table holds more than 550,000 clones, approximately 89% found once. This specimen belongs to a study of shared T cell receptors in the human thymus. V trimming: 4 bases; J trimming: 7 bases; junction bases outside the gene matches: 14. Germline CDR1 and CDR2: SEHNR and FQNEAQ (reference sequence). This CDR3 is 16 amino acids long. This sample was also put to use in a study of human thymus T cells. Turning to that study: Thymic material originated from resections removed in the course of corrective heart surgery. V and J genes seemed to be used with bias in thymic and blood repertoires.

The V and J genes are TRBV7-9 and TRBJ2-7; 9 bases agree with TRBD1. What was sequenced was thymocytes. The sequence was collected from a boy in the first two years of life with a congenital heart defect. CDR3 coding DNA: TGTGCCAGCAGCTCCACAGGGGGCCCACCACTTTGGGAGCAGTACTTC. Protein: CASSSTGGPPLWEQYF.